This TCR beta chain was observed in a study of blood T cell repertoires in COVID-19 (TCRdb year 2020). In terms of the full investigation: Samples covering the acute and convalescent phases of COVID-19 were provided by collaborators in the United States, Italy and Spain. The dataset comprised deeply sampled blood TCRbeta repertoires from subjects exposed to, actively infected with, or recovered from COVID-19. Sample metadata almost always included a de-identified subject ID, COVID-19 status, age in years and sex. Samples came from the ongoing ImmuneRACE study (first 160 participants) plus 1,254 subjects from 6 global collaborators. HLA class I and class II types, where available, came from metadata supplied by the sample provider rather than from assay-based typing. The material from the prospective study consisted of cDNA or gDNA derived from T cells, B-cell-depleted T cells, or PBMCs. A freely available public database, intended as a resource for researchers studying the immune response to SARS-CoV-2, is where the repertoires were released.

TCRbeta CDR3 regions were amplified from genomic DNA by means of the immunoSEQ Assay, a bias-controlled multiplex PCR. The authors' analysis ran thus. The number of nucleated cells in each sample was estimated by amplification of reference gene primers within the assay. Sequence reads were collapsed and filtered to measure the absolute abundance of every unique TCRbeta CDR3 rearrangement. For each sample, productive Simpson clonality was calculated by taking the square root of Simpson's diversity index across productive rearrangements. Entries here come from immuneACCESS through TCRdb and include only in-frame sequences with V and J called. Some clones fail to appear in such tables; in the studies checked, an unresolved V gene covers under half of the shortfall, and the cause of the remainder is unknown. V, J and clone size were drawn from that table, and D and trimming were deduced from the DNA. The sample data list about 190,000 clones, and roughly 89% of these were observed just once. About 7% of the sample rests with the top ten.

The collaborating institutions used their own protocols to collect whole blood in K2EDTA tubes. For TCRbeta analysis, collaborators shipped samples as frozen whole blood, isolated PBMCs, or DNA extracted from either of those sample types. In regard to this clone: Its antigen is not yet known. It has no much larger one-base neighbor in the sample; base qualities were not kept.

The CDR3, cysteine through phenylalanine, is 16 amino acids long. CDR3 DNA is the only sequence kept; it has 48 bases, read in frame from the first base. In the germline V gene, CDR1 corresponds to SGHRS and CDR2 to YFSETQ. Trimmed from V: 4 bases; trimmed from J: 1 base; junction bases lacking a gene match: 9. Overall study outcomes, separate from this receptor: How much clinical and demographic metadata was included differed by source and by participant, and the metadata was provided uncurated.

Recombination linked TRBV5-1 to TRBJ2-3; 7 junctional bases match TRBD2. Sequenced input: peripheral blood. The receptor comes from a man aged 40-55 years with acute or convalescent COVID-19. The CDR3 has the sequence CASSQKSREGTDTQYF. In nucleotides, the sequence is TGCGCCAGCAGCCAGAAGAGTCGGGAGGGCACAGATACGCAGTATTTT.